These 10 T cell receptor beta chains originate from one sample sequenced in a study of blood T cell repertoires in COVID-19. The protocol was immunoSEQ multiplex PCR, while the TCRdb copy is restricted to in-frame clones and leaves out a portion. The table has almost 250,000 clones, approximately 85% seen once. Sequencing was done on a sample of PBMCs or T cells enriched from blood (not recorded which). These TCRs come from a woman aged 50 to 60 with acute COVID-19.

This chain uses TRBV10-3 with TRBJ1-6, with D maybe TRBD1 (6 bases). V lost 0 bases and J lost 7, with 13 bases in between. CDR1 and CDR2 from the germline V gene are ENHRY and SYGVKD. The CDR3 totals 16 residues. The CDR3 DNA reads as TGTGCCATCAGTGAGTCAACAGGGATGTCGAATTCACCCCTCCACTTT. Translating it yields CAISESTGMSNSPLHF.

The chain recombines TRBV30 with TRBJ2-3; TRBD2 matches at 9 bases. The CDR3 covers 13 residues. After removal of 5 bases from V and 1 base from J, the junction contained 1 base not matched to a gene. Germline V lookup: CDR1 GTSNPN, CDR2 SVGIG (reference sequence). In DNA, the CDR3 is TGTGCCTGGGCTAGCGGGGGCACAGATACGCAGTATTTT. Encoded protein: CAWASGGTDTQYF.

The rearrangement uses TRBV11-3 and TRBJ2-1; TRBD2 agrees at 7 bases. This CDR3 has 14 residues. CDR1 and CDR2 from the germline V gene are SGHNT and YENEEA. The trim removed 8 bases at V and 4 bases at J, leaving 8 bases unmatched. The CDR3 is CASGQTSSYNEQFF. CDR3 sequence (DNA): TGTGCCAGCGGTCAGACTAGCTCATACAATGAGCAGTTCTTC.

The CDR3 region has the DNA TGCGCCAGCAGCCAAGGACGGAGCAACACCATATATTTT. It is translated as CASSQGRSNTIYF. V is TRBV4-1 and J is TRBJ1-3; no clear D. Germline V gene sequence: CDR1 MGHRA, CDR2 YSYEKL. Trimming shortened V by 1 base and J by 7 bases, and 8 bases separated the two germline ends. The CDR3 covers 13 residues.

The rearrangement uses TRBV14 and TRBJ2-5; D is perhaps TRBD1 (8 bases). V was pared by 4 bases and J by 3 bases, with 18 bases between. This CDR3 is 16 amino acids long. Per germline, CDR1 SGHDN and CDR2 FVKESK. CDR3 nucleotides: TGTGCCAGCAGCCCTAACAGGGGGGGTCAGGAAGAGACCCAGTACTTC. Translated: CASSPNRGGQEETQYF.

This rearrangement joins TRBV7-2 to TRBJ2-7; 7 nucleotides align to TRBD1. CDR3 length: 15 amino acids. The V gene end was trimmed by 5 bases and the J gene end by 2 bases; junction bases not matched to a gene: 9. Looked up from germline, CDR1 is SGHTA and CDR2 is FQGNSA. The CDR3 DNA reads as TGTGCCAGCAGCGCGAACAGGGGATATGCCTACGAGCAGTACTTC. It specifies CASSANRGYAYEQYF.

The chain uses TRBV30 and TRBJ1-4; D may be TRBD1 (5 bases). This CDR3 contains 13 residues. The germline V and J ends were trimmed by 2 bases and 7 bases, with 11 bases remaining between them. The germline gives CDR1 GTSNPN, CDR2 SVGIG (reference sequence). The CDR3 here is CAWSRQGSEKLFF. For the CDR3, the DNA is TGTGCCTGGAGTCGGCAGGGTAGTGAAAAACTGTTTTTT. The entire variable domain, with the rest obtained from reference TRBV30 and TRBJ1-4, is as follows: SQTIHQWPATLVQPVGSPLSLECTVEGTSNPNLYWYRQAAGRGLQLLFYSVGIGQISSEVPQNLSASRPQDRQFILSSKKLLLSDSGFYLCAWSRQGSEKLFFGSGTQLSVL.

The rearrangement joins TRBV24-1 to TRBJ2-1, with TRBD2 matching over 11 bases. Germline V gene lookup returns CDR1 KGHDR and CDR2 SFDVKD. The CDR3 has 16 residues. J lost 10 bases, V lost 3 bases, and 10 bases had no gene match. CDR3 in amino acids: CATSDHSGGGPEEQFF. CDR3 DNA sequence: TGTGCCACCAGTGATCATAGCGGGGGGGGACCTGAGGAGCAGTTCTTC.

V usage is TRBV6-2 or TRBV6-3 and J usage is TRBJ1-6; 9 nucleotides line up with TRBD1. Germline CDR1 MNHEY, CDR2 SVGEGT. CDR3 length: 16 residues. V gave up 7 bases and J gave up 10 bases; unmatched junction bases: 14. CDR3 sequence reads: CASTPPGGQGSSPLHF. As DNA, the CDR3 is TGTGCCAGCACCCCCCCCGGGGGACAGGGATCATCACCCCTCCACTTT.

The J gene is TRBJ1-4, the V gene TRBV12-5, with D possibly matching TRBD1 (5 bases). This CDR3 has 17 amino acids. CDR1 and CDR2 from the germline V gene are LGHNT and FRNRAP. Trimming took 1 base from V and 0 from J, leaving 12 bases between them. The CDR3 sequence is CASGLARERATNEKLFF. The CDR3 region has the DNA TGTGCTAGTGGTTTGGCCAGGGAACGTGCAACTAATGAAAAACTGTTTTTT.